The following is a T cell receptor beta chain sequence with its context. The CDR3 runs to 19 residues. With V trimmed by 3 bases and J by 0 bases, 10 bases remained unmatched. Only in-frame clones appear in the TCRdb table, and some are missing; sequencing was by immunoSEQ multiplex PCR. The table has about 200,000 clones, 94% seen once. These data belong to a study of blood T cell repertoires in COVID-19. Looking at the study overall: PBMCs, B-cell-depleted T cells, or T cells were the source of the cDNA or gDNA that made up the material.

The chain links TRBV5-3 to TRBJ1-6; 9 bases align to TRBD1. TRBV5-3 has ORF status, its function being uncertain. The clonotype originates from a man aged 25 to 45 with COVID-19, enrolled during active disease. The sequenced material came from peripheral blood. DNA of the CDR3: TGTGCCAGAAGCTGTGACAGGGGGGACTTCAGCTCCTATAATTCACCCCTCCACTTT. This encodes CARSCDRGDFSSYNSPLHF.